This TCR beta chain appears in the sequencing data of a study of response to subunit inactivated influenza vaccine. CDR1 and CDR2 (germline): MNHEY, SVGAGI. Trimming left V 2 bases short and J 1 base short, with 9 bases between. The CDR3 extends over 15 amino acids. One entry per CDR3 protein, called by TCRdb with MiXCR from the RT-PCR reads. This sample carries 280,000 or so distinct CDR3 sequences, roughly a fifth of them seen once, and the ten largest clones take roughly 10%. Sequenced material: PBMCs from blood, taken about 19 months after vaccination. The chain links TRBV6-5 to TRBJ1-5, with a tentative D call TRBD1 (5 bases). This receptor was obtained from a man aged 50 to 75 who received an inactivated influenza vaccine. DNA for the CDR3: TGTGCCAGCAGTTACACAGGACAAAGCAATCAGCCCCAGCATTTT. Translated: CASSYTGQSNQPQHF.